This T cell receptor beta chain was found in a study of cytomegalovirus exposure and HLA in healthy donors. Regarding the study as a whole: Across HLA loci, a later analysis found differing TCR association rates, with DRB1 most and HLA-C fewest.

Healthy bone marrow donors made up the donor group. It was with 60 Vbeta and 13 Jbeta primers that the PCR ran. Some clones are missing from TCRdb's copy, which holds only in-frame ones; the method was immunoSEQ multiplex PCR. The sample carries about 90,000 clones, approximately 71% recorded once. Germline values: CDR1 MNHEY, CDR2 SVGAGI. The CDR3 has 15 amino acids. With V trimmed by 2 bases and J by 3 bases, 4 bases remained unmatched. With respect to this clone: No antigen is known for it.

The sequencing sample was made of PBMCs. This sequence originates from a woman aged 18-30 years in good health and CMV-seropositive. The chain joins TRBV6-5 to TRBJ2-7; 10 positions match TRBD1. The CDR3 bases are TGTGCCAGCAGTTACCCCGGGACAGGGGTCTACGAGCAGTACTTC. It encodes CASSYPGTGVYEQYF.